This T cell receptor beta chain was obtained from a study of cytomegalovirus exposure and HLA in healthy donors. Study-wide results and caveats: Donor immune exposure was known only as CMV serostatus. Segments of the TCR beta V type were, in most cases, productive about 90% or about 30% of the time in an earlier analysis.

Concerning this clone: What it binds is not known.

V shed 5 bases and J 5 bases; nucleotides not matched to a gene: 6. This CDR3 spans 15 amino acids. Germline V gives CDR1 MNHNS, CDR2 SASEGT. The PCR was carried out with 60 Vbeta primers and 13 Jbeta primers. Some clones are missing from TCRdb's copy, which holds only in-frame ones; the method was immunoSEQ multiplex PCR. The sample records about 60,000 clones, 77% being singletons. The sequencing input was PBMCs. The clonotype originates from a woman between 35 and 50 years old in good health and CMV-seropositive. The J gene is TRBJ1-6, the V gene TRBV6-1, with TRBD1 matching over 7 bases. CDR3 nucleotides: TGTGCCAGCAGTTTGGGACAGAAAAATAATTCACCCCTCCACTTT. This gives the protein CASSLGQKNNSPLHF.